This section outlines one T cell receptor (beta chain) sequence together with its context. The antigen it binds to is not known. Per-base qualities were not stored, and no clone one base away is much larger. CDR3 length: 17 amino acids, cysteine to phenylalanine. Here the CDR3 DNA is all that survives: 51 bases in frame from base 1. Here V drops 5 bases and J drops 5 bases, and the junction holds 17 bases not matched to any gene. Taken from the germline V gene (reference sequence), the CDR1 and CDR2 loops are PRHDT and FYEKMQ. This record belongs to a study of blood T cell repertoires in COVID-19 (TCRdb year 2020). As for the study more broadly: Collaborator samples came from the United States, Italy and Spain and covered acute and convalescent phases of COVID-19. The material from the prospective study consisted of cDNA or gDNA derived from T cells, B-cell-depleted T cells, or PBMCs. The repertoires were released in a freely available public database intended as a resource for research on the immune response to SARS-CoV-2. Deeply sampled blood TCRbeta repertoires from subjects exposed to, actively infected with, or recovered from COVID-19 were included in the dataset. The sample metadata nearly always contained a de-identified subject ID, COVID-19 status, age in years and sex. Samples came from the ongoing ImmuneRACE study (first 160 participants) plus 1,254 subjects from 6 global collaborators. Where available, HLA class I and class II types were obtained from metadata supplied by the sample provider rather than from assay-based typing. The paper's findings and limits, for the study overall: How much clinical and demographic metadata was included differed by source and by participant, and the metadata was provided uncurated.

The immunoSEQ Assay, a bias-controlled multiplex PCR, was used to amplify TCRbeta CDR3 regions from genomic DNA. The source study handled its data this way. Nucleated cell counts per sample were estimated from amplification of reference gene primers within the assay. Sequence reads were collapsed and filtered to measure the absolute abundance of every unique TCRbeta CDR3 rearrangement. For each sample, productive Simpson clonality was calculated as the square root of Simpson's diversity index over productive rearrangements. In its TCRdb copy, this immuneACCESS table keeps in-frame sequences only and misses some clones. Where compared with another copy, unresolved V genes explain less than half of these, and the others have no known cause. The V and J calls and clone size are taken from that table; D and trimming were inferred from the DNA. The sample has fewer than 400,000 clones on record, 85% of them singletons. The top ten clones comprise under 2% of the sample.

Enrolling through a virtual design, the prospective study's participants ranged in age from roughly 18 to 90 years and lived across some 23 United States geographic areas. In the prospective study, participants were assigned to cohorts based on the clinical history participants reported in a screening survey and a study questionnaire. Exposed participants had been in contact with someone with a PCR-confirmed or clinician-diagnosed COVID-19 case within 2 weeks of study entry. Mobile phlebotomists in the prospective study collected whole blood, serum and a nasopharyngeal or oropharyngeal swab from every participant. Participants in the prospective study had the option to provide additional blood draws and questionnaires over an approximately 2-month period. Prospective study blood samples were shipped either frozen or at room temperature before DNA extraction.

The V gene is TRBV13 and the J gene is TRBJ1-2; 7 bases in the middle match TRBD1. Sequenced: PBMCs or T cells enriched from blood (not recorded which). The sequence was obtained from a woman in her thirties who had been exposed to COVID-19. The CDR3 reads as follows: CASSVGDRGLGPYGYTF. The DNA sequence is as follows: TGTGCCAGCAGCGTGGGTGATAGGGGGCTAGGACCTTATGGCTACACCTTC.